The 6 T cell receptor beta chains below come from one sample, sequenced in a study of radiotherapy plus CTLA-4 blockade in lung cancer. Profiling relied on immunoSEQ multiplex PCR, and the TCRdb table lists in-frame clones only, not all of them. The sample shows about 77,000 clones, roughly 80% of them seen only once. The sequencing here drew on peripheral blood, taken from a patient treated with radiotherapy plus ipilimumab. Every receptor here comes from a human donor with non-small cell lung cancer whose response to radiotherapy plus ipilimumab could not be evaluated.

The rearrangement joins TRBV11-2 to TRBJ2-7; 9 bases are shared with TRBD1. Unmatched junction bases numbered 14, after V lost 6 bases and J lost 2 bases. Germline CDR1 and CDR2: SGHAT and FQNNGV. This CDR3 contains 17 residues. The CDR3 sequence: CASSSDRGPVPTYEQYF. The CDR3 DNA follows: TGTGCCAGCAGTTCGGACAGGGGTCCCGTACCAACCTACGAGCAGTACTTC.

The gene calls are TRBV2 and TRBJ1-5, with 7 nucleotides matching TRBD1. V shed 7 bases and J 11 bases; nucleotides not matched to a gene: 14. The CDR3 contains 14 residues. Looked up from germline, CDR1 is SNHLY and CDR2 is FYNNEI. The CDR3 DNA follows: TGTGCCAGCAACCTACCGGGACAGCCAGACTCCCAGCATTTT. This encodes CASNLPGQPDSQHF.

The chain is built from TRBV7-6 and TRBJ2-1, with D perhaps TRBD1 (5 bases). V was pared by 1 base and J by 5 bases, with 12 bases between. CDR1 is SGHVS, CDR2 FNYEAQ, per germline. CDR3 length: 15 amino acids. The CDR3 DNA reads as TGTGCCAGCAGCTTAGGTCCAGGGAACCACAATGAGCAGTTCTTC. As protein: CASSLGPGNHNEQFF.

The gene calls are TRBV9 and TRBJ1-4; a weak D match, TRBD1 (6 bases). The V gene's germline CDR1 is SGDLS and CDR2 YYNGEE. Trimming took off 4 bases at V and 7 bases at J, with 20 bases between the two ends. This CDR3 is built from 16 residues. Here the CDR3 reads CASSPWSGGPVEKLFF. The CDR3 DNA reads as TGTGCCAGCAGCCCGTGGTCGGGGGGGCCAGTTGAAAAACTGTTTTTT. The full variable domain, completed using reference TRBV9 and TRBJ1-4, is DSGVTQTPKHLITATGQRVTLRCSPRSGDLSVYWYQQSLDQGLQFLIQYYNGEERAKGNILERFSAQQFPDLHSELNLSSLELGDSALYFCASSPWSGGPVEKLFFGSGTQLSVL.

Only a few counts were recorded for this clone. The chain has TRBV6-4 and TRBJ2-2; a weak D match, TRBD1 (5 bases). The germline gives CDR1 MRHNA, CDR2 SNTAGT. Between the trimmed V and J ends, which lost 6 bases and 4 bases, there was a span of 12 bases. The CDR3 loop spans 14 amino acids. CDR3 protein: CASRGQGSTGELFF. CDR3 DNA: TGTGCCAGCAGGGGGCAGGGAAGCACCGGGGAGCTGTTTTTT.

This clone was recorded once. The chain joins TRBV2 to TRBJ2-1, with TRBD1 matching 10 bases. The length of the CDR3 is 14 residues. Unmatched junction bases numbered 8, after V lost 8 bases and J lost 7 bases. Germline assignment: CDR1 SNHLY and CDR2 FYNNEI. The CDR3: CASFDGQGVNEQFF. The CDR3 coding sequence is TGTGCCAGCTTCGACGGACAGGGGGTGAATGAGCAGTTCTTC.